Below are 27 T cell receptor beta chains sequenced from a single sample in a study of PD-1 blockade in classical Hodgkin lymphoma. Assay used: immunoSEQ multiplex PCR; TCRdb lists only in-frame clones, some missing. The sample lists about 27,000 clones; 72% were seen once. Time point noted: cycle 4 day 1 (C4D1), after more than 5 weeks of nivolumab. Each and every patient relapsed after autologous stem cell transplantation, and patients got differing brentuximab vedotin exposure. The input for sequencing was peripheral blood mononuclear cells (PBMCs), taken before the fourth cycle of nivolumab. These receptors all come from a human donor with classical Hodgkin lymphoma.

This clone turned up a few times. V usage is TRBV30 and J usage is TRBJ1-6; the D gene is possibly TRBD1 (6 bases). This CDR3 has 14 residues. The V and J ends lost 1 base and 9 bases respectively, with 13 bases between them. Germline-derived CDR1 and CDR2 are GTSNPN and SVGIG (reference sequence). CDR3: CAWSADTGISPLHF. CDR3 in DNA: TGTGCCTGGAGTGCTGATACAGGGATTTCACCCCTCCACTTT. The variable domain in full, with the rest retrieved from reference TRBV30 and TRBJ1-6, is SQTIHQWPATLVQPVGSPLSLECTVEGTSNPNLYWYRQAAGRGLQLLFYSVGIGQISSEVPQNLSASRPQDRQFILSSKKLLLSDSGFYLCAWSADTGISPLHFGNGTRLTVT.

The V and J genes are TRBV15 and TRBJ1-6; possible D gene TRBD1, 6 bases. This CDR3 spans 18 amino acids. The germline V gene has CDR1 LNHNV and CDR2 YYDKDF (reference sequence). Trimming left V 1 base short and J 0 bases short, with 13 bases between. The DNA for the CDR3 is TGTGCCACCAGCAGAGGGGGGGCCGAAAGCTCCTATAATTCACCCCTCCACTTT. This encodes CATSRGGAESSYNSPLHF.

The V and J genes are TRBV5-5 and TRBJ2-7; D call uncertain. The CDR3 is made up of 13 amino acids. Trimming left V 2 bases short and J 2 bases short, with 8 bases between. Germline CDR1 SGHKS, CDR2 YYEKEE (reference sequence). Here the CDR3 DNA reads TGTGCCAGCAGCTTTACACCCACCTACGAGCAGTACTTC. It codes for CASSFTPTYEQYF.

This chain joins TRBV5-1 and TRBJ2-2, with a tentative D call TRBD2 (5 bases). The CDR3 has 14 amino acids. CDR1 is SGHRS and CDR2 is YFSETQ in the germline V gene. Trimming shortened V by 5 bases and J by 0 bases, and 8 bases separated the two germline ends. DNA for the CDR3: TGCGCCAGCAGGGAGGAACCGAACACCGGGGAGCTGTTTTTT. Protein: CASREEPNTGELFF.

The chain links TRBV7-8 to TRBJ1-3; TRBD1 is a possible D gene (5 bases). This CDR3 region has 15 residues. Germline CDR1 and CDR2: SGHVS and FQNEAQ. Between the trimmed V and J ends, which lost 1 base and 4 bases, there was a span of 11 bases. As DNA, the CDR3 is TGTGCCAGCAGCTTAGAGGGTAGGGGAGGAAACACCATATATTTT. The encoded protein is CASSLEGRGGNTIYF.

This chain uses TRBV5-8 with TRBJ2-1; 8 nucleotides align to TRBD2. V trimming: 0 bases; J trimming: 2 bases; junction bases outside the gene matches: 4. The CDR3 consists of 16 residues. Germline V gene data show CDR1 as SGHTS and CDR2 as YDEGEE. The CDR3 region is CASSLGAGAAYNEQFF. The CDR3 bases are TGTGCCAGCAGCTTGGGAGCGGGGGCCGCCTACAATGAGCAGTTCTTC.

V and J are TRBV5-5 and TRBJ2-7; D is perhaps TRBD1 or TRBD2 (5 bases each). The CDR3 totals 15 residues. The V gene's germline CDR1 is SGHKS and CDR2 YYEKEE (reference sequence). The V end was cut by 4 bases, the J end by 4 bases, with 18 bases between. In nucleotides, the CDR3 is TGTGCCAGCAGCCAGGCGTTCGGGGCGGCATACGAGCAGTACTTC. Encoded protein: CASSQAFGAAYEQYF.

The chain employs TRBV21-1 and TRBJ2-3; the tabulated D call, TRBD2, remains unverified against the DNA. TRBV21-1 is a pseudogene. The CDR3 has 16 amino acids. The CDR3 sequence is CASSKDSSGRRDTQYF. In nucleotides, the CDR3 is TGTGCCAGCAGCAAAGATAGTAGCGGGAGACGAGATACGCAGTATTTT.

The gene calls are TRBV28 and TRBJ2-6; no definite D call. The CDR3 runs 16 residues. Germline CDR1 MDHEN, CDR2 SYDVKM. V lost 4 bases, J lost 0 bases, and 10 bases lay in between. The CDR3 spells CASSWTGPSGANVLTF. DNA of the CDR3: TGTGCCAGCAGTTGGACGGGCCCCTCTGGGGCCAACGTCCTGACTTTC.

This clone was seen a single time. The V call is TRBV6-5, the J call TRBJ2-1; 8 nucleotides agree with TRBD2. Germline loops: CDR1 MNHEY, CDR2 SVGAGI. V dropped 4 bases and J dropped 4; count of bases not matched to a gene: 9. The CDR3 covers 16 residues. The CDR3 DNA follows: TGTGCCAGCAGTTTTATCAGCGGGAGCGGATACAATGAGCAGTTCTTC. It codes for CASSFISGSGYNEQFF.

This clone was seen once. V usage is TRBV4-3 and J usage is TRBJ2-3, with a weak D call TRBD1 (7 bases). V was shortened by 1 base and J by 1 base, with 9 bases between the two germline ends. Germline-derived CDR1 and CDR2 are LGHNA and YSLEER. The CDR3 loop spans 15 amino acids. CDR3 region: CASSQGRGRTDTQYF. The CDR3 region has the DNA TGCGCCAGCAGCCAAGGGAGGGGGCGCACAGATACGCAGTATTTT.

This clone has just a few counts. V gene TRBV6-4 combines with J gene TRBJ2-3; 8 bases line up with TRBD1. CDR3 length: 13 residues. Germline V gene data show CDR1 as MRHNA and CDR2 as SNTAGT. V dropped 8 bases and J dropped 4; count of bases not matched to a gene: 5. DNA of the CDR3: TGTGCCAGCGCAGACAGGGGTTCAGATACGCAGTATTTT. This translates into CASADRGSDTQYF.

The chain is built from TRBV10-1 and TRBJ2-3; D is unresolved. CDR1 WNHNN and CDR2 SYGVQD come from the germline V gene (reference sequence). The V and J ends lost 4 bases and 0 bases respectively, with 5 bases between them. This CDR3 has 13 amino acids. This CDR3 is CASSVDSTDTQYF. In DNA form, the CDR3 reads TGCGCCAGCAGTGTAGACAGCACAGATACGCAGTATTTT.

This sequence joins TRBV19 and TRBJ1-2; the D is unclear. With 6 bases removed from V and 0 bases from J, the gap between germline ends came to 11 bases. Germline V gene data show CDR1 as LNHDA and CDR2 as SQIVND (reference sequence). The CDR3 totals 14 residues. The CDR3 DNA is TGTGCCAGTAGCAACTTACTTACTAACTATGGCTACACCTTC. It translates to CASSNLLTNYGYTF.

The chain links TRBV10-1 to TRBJ2-7, with D possibly being TRBD2 (6 bases). Per germline, CDR1 WNHNN and CDR2 SYGVQD (reference sequence). Trimming took off 7 bases at V and 1 base at J, with 11 bases between the two ends. The CDR3 loop spans 13 amino acids. The CDR3: CASIKGGSYEQYF. The CDR3 DNA follows: TGCGCCAGCATAAAGGGAGGATCCTACGAGCAGTACTTC.

The rearrangement joins TRBV6-6 to TRBJ2-7, with no clear D. V was trimmed by 6 bases and J by 1 base, leaving 7 bases between them. The CDR3 totals 12 residues. Germline CDR1 MNHNY, CDR2 SVGAGI (reference sequence). The CDR3, as DNA: TGTGCCAGCAGGCAGGATTCCTACGAGCAGTACTTC. Its protein product is CASRQDSYEQYF.

This chain uses TRBV29-1 with TRBJ1-2, with TRBD1 identical over 9 bases. The CDR3 extends over 13 amino acids. The germline gives CDR1 SQVTM, CDR2 ANQGSEA. The ends lost 7 bases at V and 4 bases at J; junction bases unmatched: 7. The CDR3 loop is CSADRGEGYGYTF. Written as DNA, the CDR3 is TGCAGCGCCGACAGGGGGGAGGGCTATGGCTACACCTTC.

The rearrangement links TRBV4-1 to TRBJ2-1; 7 nucleotides match TRBD1. Per germline, CDR1 MGHRA and CDR2 YSYEKL. The V gene end was trimmed by 2 bases and the J gene end by 5 bases; junction bases not matched to a gene: 3. The CDR3 has 14 amino acids. Here the CDR3 DNA reads TGCGCCAGCAGCCAAACCGGGACAGACAATGAGCAGTTCTTC. Residues: CASSQTGTDNEQFF.

The chain carries TRBV16 and TRBJ2-5; the match to TRBD2 covers 7 bases. Germline V gene data show CDR1 as KGHSY and CDR2 as FQNENV. Unmatched junction bases numbered 3, after V lost 1 base and J lost 7 bases. This CDR3 comprises 13 residues. CDR3 residues: CASSQLTSTTQYF. The CDR3 DNA reads TGTGCCAGCAGCCAATTGACTAGCACGACCCAGTACTTC.

This clone has only a few counts. The chain couples TRBV30 to TRBJ2-5; TRBD1 matches 8 bases. Germline V gene data show CDR1 as GTSNPN and CDR2 as SVGIG (reference sequence). V trimming: 2 bases; J trimming: 1 base; junction bases outside the gene matches: 3. The CDR3 contains 14 residues. The CDR3, as DNA: TGTGCCTGGAGTACAGGGGGGTTCCAAGAGACCCAGTACTTC. This codes for CAWSTGGFQETQYF.

The genes are TRBV4-2 and TRBJ2-7, with a possible D match to TRBD1 (6 bases). The CDR3 spans 15 residues. Looked up from germline, CDR1 is LGHNA and CDR2 is YNFKEQ. With 0 bases removed from V and 3 bases from J, the gap between germline ends came to 12 bases. The CDR3 DNA follows: TGTGCCAGCAGCCAAGATGAACAGGGTTACTACGAGCAGTACTTC. Its translation is CASSQDEQGYYEQYF.

V is TRBV7-9 and J is TRBJ2-3; D unresolved. Germline loops: CDR1 SEHNR, CDR2 FQNEAQ (reference sequence). The CDR3 runs 15 residues. Trimming stripped 2 bases from V and 3 bases from J, with 12 bases between. CDR3 sequence reads: CASSLTRGLTDTQYF. CDR3 coding DNA: TGTGCCAGCAGCTTAACGCGAGGCCTTACAGATACGCAGTATTTT.

The genes are TRBV5-1 and TRBJ2-7, with D unclear. This CDR3 has 15 residues. Trimming shortened V by 1 base and J by 0 bases, and 11 bases separated the two germline ends. Germline CDR1 reads SGHRS; CDR2 reads YFSETQ. The CDR3 protein is CASSLSGRSSYEQYF. The CDR3 nucleotides are TGCGCCAGCAGCTTGTCCGGCAGGAGCTCCTACGAGCAGTACTTC. Variable domain in full (rest from reference TRBV5-1 and TRBJ2-7): KAGVTQTPRYLIKTRGQQVTLSCSPISGHRSVSWYQQTPGQGLQFLFEYFSETQRNKGNFPGRFSGRQFSNSRSEMNVSTLELGDSALYLCASSLSGRSSYEQYFGPGTRLTVT.

The chain is built from TRBV4-1 and TRBJ1-2, with D possibly TRBD1 on 5 matching bases. Germline V gives CDR1 MGHRA, CDR2 YSYEKL. CDR3 size: 16 residues. The V and J ends lost 0 bases and 4 bases respectively, with 15 bases between them. CDR3 coding DNA: TGCGCCAGCAGCCAAGAGGGGACTCCTAAGACCTATGGCTACACCTTC. Its translation: CASSQEGTPKTYGYTF.

The chain carries TRBV11-2 and TRBJ1-2; no definite D call. V lost 5 bases, J lost 8 bases, and 15 bases lay in between. The CDR3 consists of 13 residues. Germline loops: CDR1 SGHAT, CDR2 FQNNGV. CDR3 in amino acids: CASSLSEGDGYTF. The CDR3, as DNA: TGTGCCAGCAGCCTATCAGAGGGTGACGGCTACACCTTC.

The J gene is TRBJ2-6, the V gene TRBV6-1; D uncertain. V was cut by 4 bases and J by 4 bases, with 5 bases left in between. Germline lookup yields CDR1 MNHNS and CDR2 SASEGT. The CDR3 has 13 amino acids. Here the CDR3 DNA reads TGTGCCAGCAGTGCACGAGGGGCCAACGTCCTGACTTTC. Residues: CASSARGANVLTF.

The chain uses TRBV5-1 and TRBJ2-2; possibly TRBD2 for D (6 bases). From germline, CDR1 is SGHRS and CDR2 YFSETQ. Trimming stripped 3 bases from V and 1 base from J, with 13 bases between. The CDR3 totals 16 residues. The DNA for the CDR3 is TGCGCCAGCAGCTCCGGCGATAGCGGGAACACCGGGGAGCTGTTTTTT. This gives the protein CASSSGDSGNTGELFF.